This is a list of T cell receptor beta chains from one sample in a study of cytomegalovirus exposure and HLA in healthy donors. Using immunoSEQ multiplex PCR, the repertoire was profiled, and TCRdb retains in-frame clones only, with some absent. The sample lists around 150,000 clones; around 76% were seen once. Sequencing was carried out using PBMCs. The receptor set was obtained from a female donor in good health and CMV-seronegative. CDR3s include the opening cysteine and the closing phenylalanine or tryptophan. A D gene is named only where the DNA matches it firmly. Part of the rows lack a size; the others show once, few, many or a class for expanded clones.

v_call	clone_size	d_call	j_call	cdr3_aa	cdr3_nt
TRBV9	NA	NA	TRBJ2-3	CASSPGITSTDTQYF	TGTGCCAGCAGCCCGGGGATCACTAGCACAGATACGCAGTATTTT
TRBV7-9	NA	NA	TRBJ1-6	CASSLAQNSPLHF	TGTGCCAGCAGCTTAGCCCAGAATTCACCCCTCCACTTT
TRBV6-1	many	TRBD1	TRBJ1-1	CASSEAPTGRTEAFF	TGTGCCAGCAGTGAAGCTCCGACAGGGCGCACTGAAGCTTTCTTT
TRBV6-5	few	NA	TRBJ1-3	CASSRIGMGGNTIYF	TGTGCCAGCAGCCGGATCGGGATGGGTGGAAACACCATATATTTT
TRBV14	NA	NA	TRBJ2-3	CASSPRDNSFTDTQYF	TGTGCCAGCAGCCCCCGGGACAACTCTTTCACAGATACGCAGTATTTT
TRBV7-2	once	TRBD1	TRBJ1-3	CASSITGGTGNTIYF	TGTGCCAGCAGCATTACAGGGGGAACTGGAAACACCATATATTTT
TRBV19	NA	TRBD1	TRBJ2-7	CASSIDRARGYEQYF	TGTGCCAGTAGTATCGACAGGGCCAGAGGATACGAGCAGTACTTC
TRBV2	NA	NA	TRBJ2-5	CASSATPPTETQYF	TGTGCCAGCAGTGCGACACCGCCGACAGAGACCCAGTACTTC
TRBV5-1	NA	NA	TRBJ1-1	CASSLDLTEAFF	TGCGCCAGCAGCTTGGACCTAACTGAAGCTTTCTTT
TRBV27	NA	NA	TRBJ2-5	CASRGAQETQYF	TGTGCCAGCAGAGGAGCCCAAGAGACCCAGTACTTC
TRBV9	NA	NA	TRBJ2-1	CASSDVLVLGDNEQFF	TGTGCCAGCAGCGATGTACTGGTCCTCGGTGACAATGAGCAGTTCTTC
TRBV5-1	NA	NA	TRBJ2-7	CASSLVAGDPYEQYF	TGCGCCAGCAGCTTGGTGGCAGGGGATCCGTACGAGCAGTACTTC
TRBV4-2	NA	TRBD1	TRBJ1-2	CASSQERGQGASGYTF	TGTGCCAGCAGCCAAGAGCGAGGACAGGGGGCGAGTGGCTACACCTTC
TRBV11-3	once	NA	TRBJ2-3	CASSLAGVNTQYF	TGTGCCAGCAGCTTAGCAGGGGTAAATACGCAGTATTTT
TRBV27	NA	NA	TRBJ1-2	CAPRGGVGYGYTF	TGTGCCCCTCGGGGGGGGGTGGGCTATGGCTACACCTTC
TRBV10-3	few	NA	TRBJ2-7	CAISEETGQVYEQYF	TGTGCCATCAGTGAGGAGACAGGTCAGGTCTACGAGCAGTACTTC
TRBV9	NA	TRBD2	TRBJ2-7	CASSVGREGYEQYF	TGTGCCAGCAGCGTAGGACGGGAGGGCTACGAGCAGTACTTC
TRBV29-1	NA	NA	TRBJ2-7	CSVTQGTYEQYF	TGCAGCGTAACCCAGGGAACCTACGAGCAGTACTTC
TRBV2	NA	TRBD1	TRBJ1-1	CASKRTGVTEAFF	TGTGCCAGCAAAAGGACAGGGGTCACTGAAGCTTTCTTT
TRBV9	NA	TRBD1	TRBJ1-1	CASSPDRGINTEAFF	TGTGCCAGCAGCCCCGACAGGGGGATAAACACTGAAGCTTTCTTT
TRBV4-2	NA	NA	TRBJ1-2	CASSQDRTDNYGYTF	TGTGCCAGCAGCCAAGATCGGACAGACAACTATGGCTACACCTTC
TRBV20-1	few	NA	TRBJ1-1	CSAKRDTEASF	TGCAGTGCTAAAAGGGACACTGAAGCTTCCTTT
TRBV18	NA	TRBD1	TRBJ1-1	CASSPPQGGPEAFF	TGTGCCAGCTCACCGCCACAGGGGGGGCCTGAAGCTTTCTTT
TRBV30	NA	TRBD1	TRBJ2-1	CAWSATGAYNEQFF	TGTGCCTGGAGTGCGACAGGGGCCTACAATGAGCAGTTCTTC
TRBV6-4	NA	NA	TRBJ1-2	CASSESFTGLGGYTF	TGTGCCAGCAGTGAATCTTTCACAGGGTTGGGAGGCTACACCTTC
TRBV28	NA	NA	TRBJ1-2	CASSLVRASGYGYTF	TGTGCCAGCAGTTTGGTCAGGGCATCGGGTTATGGCTACACCTTC
TRBV6-5	NA	NA	TRBJ2-1	CASSYPGTNEQFF	TGTGCCAGCAGTTACCCCGGGACAAATGAGCAGTTCTTC
TRBV18	NA	NA	TRBJ2-5	CASSPPSGVEETQYF	TGTGCCAGCTCACCACCGTCCGGGGTTGAGGAGACCCAGTACTTC
TRBV6-5	NA	NA	TRBJ1-1	CASSESQAAFF	TGTGCCAGCAGTGAATCCCAGGCAGCTTTCTTT
TRBV5-1	NA	NA	TRBJ2-7	CASSRTIDRGEQYF	TGCGCCAGCAGCCGGACTATAGATCGGGGCGAGCAGTACTTC
TRBV7-3	few	NA	TRBJ1-1	CASSLRGNTEAFF	TGTGCCAGCAGCTTAAGAGGAAACACTGAAGCTTTCTTT
TRBV10-1	NA	NA	TRBJ1-1	CASSETTAGGTEAFF	TGCGCCAGCAGTGAGACCACAGCGGGCGGCACTGAAGCTTTCTTT
TRBV7-3	NA	TRBD1	TRBJ2-5	CASSPEMSGTGKETQYF	TGTGCCAGCAGCCCGGAAATGTCTGGGACAGGGAAAGAGACCCAGTACTTC
TRBV2	NA	NA	TRBJ2-2	CASSESAPKRSLVTGELFF	TGTGCCAGCAGTGAATCGGCCCCCAAGCGGAGCCTGGTCACCGGGGAGCTGTTTTTT
TRBV5-1	NA	TRBD1	TRBJ1-1	CASSTRDRSYTEAFF	TGCGCCAGCAGCACTCGGGACAGGTCATACACTGAAGCTTTCTTT
TRBV5-7	NA	NA	TRBJ2-5	CASSGRQDFQETQYF	TGTGCCAGCAGCGGGAGGCAGGACTTCCAAGAGACCCAGTACTTC
TRBV19	NA	TRBD2	TRBJ2-7	CASSSLAGAYEQYF	TGTGCCAGTAGTTCCCTAGCGGGGGCCTACGAGCAGTACTTC
TRBV19	NA	NA	TRBJ2-6	CASSIPFLSGANVLTF	TGTGCCAGTAGTATACCCTTCCTCTCTGGGGCCAACGTCCTGACTTTC
TRBV20-1	NA	TRBD1	TRBJ2-7	CSASRGQEQYF	TGCAGTGCTAGCAGGGGGCAGGAGCAGTACTTC
TRBV6-5	NA	NA	TRBJ2-1	CASSYATGVSYNEQFF	TGTGCCAGCAGTTACGCCACAGGAGTTTCCTACAATGAGCAGTTCTTC
TRBV11-2	once	TRBD1	TRBJ2-5	CASSLGGTGRETQYF	TGTGCCAGCAGCTTGGGAGGGACAGGGCGAGAGACCCAGTACTTC
TRBV19	NA	NA	TRBJ1-5	CASSKTGTNQPQHF	TGTGCCAGTAGTAAGACAGGTACCAATCAGCCCCAGCATTTT
TRBV18	NA	NA	TRBJ2-7	CASSPSGGASSYEQYF	TGTGCCAGCTCACCGTCGGGCGGGGCGAGCTCCTACGAGCAGTACTTC
TRBV5-4	NA	NA	TRBJ2-1	CASSYGQGGLSYNEQFF	TGTGCCAGCAGCTACGGACAGGGAGGGCTCTCCTACAATGAGCAGTTCTTC
TRBV6-4	NA	NA	TRBJ2-3	CASSEGANTQYF	TGTGCCAGCAGTGAAGGGGCTAATACGCAGTATTTT
TRBV5-1	NA	TRBD1	TRBJ2-5	CASSWDREETQYF	TGCGCCAGCAGCTGGGACAGAGAAGAGACCCAGTACTTC
TRBV11-2	NA	TRBD2	TRBJ2-7	CASSRTSGSGEQYF	TGTGCCAGCAGCCGGACTAGCGGGAGTGGCGAGCAGTACTTC
TRBV7-2	NA	TRBD1	TRBJ1-4	CASSRDRGRYNEKLFF	TGTGCCAGCAGCCGGGACAGGGGGCGATATAATGAAAAACTGTTTTTT
TRBV7-6	NA	NA	TRBJ2-7	CASSLVLRTNSYEQYF	TGTGCCAGCAGCTTAGTATTGCGAACGAACTCCTACGAGCAGTACTTC